The sequence of this T cell receptor (beta chain) was determined in a study of graft-versus-host responses after intestinal transplantation. Study information: Recipients obtained multivisceral, liver-intestinal, or isolated intestinal transplants. Study-wide results and caveats: Recipient marrow held GvH clones, some first seen in ileum or blood.

Per germline, CDR1 SGHAT and CDR2 FQNNGV. V dropped 5 bases and J dropped 6 bases, with 13 bases sitting between them. The CDR3 spans 14 residues. TCRdb keeps only in-frame clones here, not all; method: immunoSEQ multiplex PCR. The sample includes about 29,000 clones, roughly 85% of them seen just once. Note on this clone: The antigen is undetermined.

The sequence was obtained from a human patient who received an intestinal transplant, so some T cells may come from the graft donor. The chain carries TRBV11-2 and TRBJ1-4; D possibly corresponds to TRBD1 (5 bases). The sample here was PBMCs, taken about 460 days after intestinal transplantation. The CDR3 sequence is CASSLGRNHEKLFF. In DNA, the CDR3 is TGTGCCAGCAGCCTGGGACGGAACCATGAAAAACTGTTTTTT.